The 30 T cell receptor beta chains listed next were all sequenced from one sample in a study of spatial heterogeneity in lung cancer (dated by TCRdb to between 2018 and 2020). The intended sense of this specimen's time point label: sample taken at primary tumor resection. Results and caveats for the whole study, not just this receptor: The number of expanded intratumoral alpha and beta TCRs correlated with the tumor nonsynonymous mutation count.

Their cognate antigens are unknown. Receptors were amplified or captured by 5' RACE. For sequencing, a NextSeq 500 was employed. The public reads were run again by TCRdb, first through fastp at Q25 and then through MiXCR, and only productive beta chains were kept. Each CDR3 protein appears once, grouped with its most common genes and DNA. Present in this sample are around 6,000 distinct CDR3 sequences, 1% to 1.5% of which were seen just once. The top ten clonotypes cover 9.7% of the sample. The specimen was lung tumor tissue, collected at surgery. The origin of the receptors is a male donor with early-stage non-small cell lung cancer.

This clonotype was picked up a small number of times. The chain uses TRBV29-1 and TRBJ2-6, with D hard to call. This CDR3 contains 13 residues. In germline, CDR1 is SQVTM, CDR2 ANQGSEA. The germline V and J ends were trimmed by 6 bases and 0 bases, with 6 bases remaining between them. CDR3 protein: CSVAFSGANVLTF. CDR3 sequence (DNA): TGCAGCGTCGCTTTCTCTGGGGCCAACGTCCTGACTTTC.

The genes are TRBV29-1 and TRBJ2-7; weak D call: TRBD1 (6 bases). Germline-derived CDR1 and CDR2 are SQVTM and ANQGSEA. V lost 7 bases to trimming and J lost 2 bases, with 21 bases between them. The CDR3 is 15 residues long. The CDR3 DNA is TGCAGCGCCCTTCCCACGACAGGTTGTGCCTACGAGCAGTACTTC. Encoded protein: CSALPTTGCAYEQYF.

The sample holds many counts of this clonotype. J is TRBJ2-1 and V is TRBV7-8; either TRBD1 or TRBD2 may supply D (5 bases each). Deletions cut 5 bases from V and 0 bases from J, with 17 bases between. CDR3 length equals 17 residues. Germline V CDR1 and CDR2: SGHVS, FQNEAQ. CDR3 sequence reads: CASSLSAGTSSYNEQFF. In DNA, the CDR3 is TGTGCCAGCAGCCTTAGTGCCGGGACCTCCTCCTACAATGAGCAGTTCTTC. The full variable domain, its missing parts supplied by reference TRBV7-8 and TRBJ2-1, is GAGVSQSPRYKVAKRGQDVALRCDPISGHVSLFWYQQALGQGPEFLTYFQNEAQLDKSGLPSDRFFAERPEGSVSTLKIQRTQQEDSAVYLCASSLSAGTSSYNEQFFGPGTRLTVL.

Sample share makes this clonotype medium-sized (0.01 to 0.1%). This chain uses TRBV24-1 with TRBJ1-1; D unresolved. V was pared by 2 bases and J by 5 bases, with 8 bases between. CDR3 length: 13 amino acids. CDR1 is KGHDR and CDR2 is SFDVKD in the germline V gene. The CDR3 spells CATSDSVDTEAFF. The CDR3 DNA reads TGTGCCACCAGTGATTCGGTGGATACTGAAGCTTTCTTT.

This clonotype was detected ten times or more. The J gene is TRBJ2-2, the V gene TRBV12-3 or TRBV12-4; D is unclear. This CDR3 is built from 12 residues. V was cut by 1 base and J by 10 bases, with 7 bases left in between. The CDR3 coding sequence is TGTGCCAGCAGTTTAGGCCCGAAGGAGCTGTTTTTT. Its protein product is CASSLGPKELFF.

The table lists this clonotype with many counts. The chain couples TRBV2 to TRBJ2-6, with 7 bases fitting TRBD1. Losses at the gene ends were 7 bases for V and 0 bases for J; bases not matched to a gene: 3. CDR3 length: 15 residues. The V gene's germline CDR1 is SNHLY and CDR2 FYNNEI. The CDR3 sequence is CASNRDSSGANVLTF. The CDR3 DNA follows: TGTGCCAGCAACAGGGACAGCTCTGGGGCCAACGTCCTGACTTTC.

This clonotype was seen many times. This chain joins TRBV6-2 or TRBV6-3 and TRBJ2-5, with D perhaps TRBD2 (6 bases). Trimming took 2 bases from V and 6 from J, leaving 16 bases between them. Germline CDR1 MNHEY, CDR2 SVGEGT. This CDR3 has 15 amino acids. CDR3 in DNA: TGTGCCAGCAGTTACCCCCGGGGGAGTTTTCAGACCCAGTACTTC. The encoded protein is CASSYPRGSFQTQYF.

A note on this clonotype: As the CDR3 is not closed by the conserved phenylalanine or tryptophan, this likely results from a read error. The DNA is omitted, as the CDR3 cannot be located on it reliably, and the CDR3 follows TCRdb's listing. This chain links TRBV5-4 with TRBJ2-2; TRBD1 is the table's D call, not checked against the DNA. From germline, CDR1 is SGHNT and CDR2 YYREEE (reference sequence). The CDR3 spans 17 amino acids, including both terminal residues. This CDR3 is CARRLGIEGGGKGERGG.

This clonotype was counted many times. The chain uses TRBV5-1 and TRBJ1-1, with D perhaps matching TRBD1 (6 bases). Germline assignment: CDR1 SGHRS and CDR2 YFSETQ. V was clipped by 0 bases and J by 4 bases, with 10 bases between them. This CDR3 has 14 residues. In DNA form, the CDR3 reads TGCGCCAGCAGCTTGGACGGGGGCGGCACTGAAGCTTTCTTT. This encodes CASSLDGGGTEAFF.

This clonotype was found many times. The rearrangement joins TRBV10-3 to TRBJ1-1; D is unresolved. Germline CDR1 reads ENHRY; CDR2 reads SYGVKD. This CDR3 region has 14 residues. The V end was cut by 1 base, the J end by 4 bases, with 10 bases between. For the CDR3, the DNA is TGTGCCATCAGTGAGTGGGCCTCGGGCACTGAAGCTTTCTTT. This translates into CAISEWASGTEAFF.

The sample holds a few counts of this clonotype. This may be a read error, as it is one base from a much larger clone. The gene calls are TRBV14 and TRBJ2-1; weak D call: TRBD1 (6 bases). The V gene lost 7 bases and the J gene lost 10 bases, with 17 bases spanning the gap. The V gene's germline CDR1 is SGHDN and CDR2 FVKESK. This CDR3 spans 13 amino acids. The CDR3 sequence: CASTPTRGQEQFF. CDR3 nucleotides: TGTGCCAGCACCCCAACAAGAGGACAGGAGCAGTTCTTC.

This clonotype was seen at least ten times. The chain employs TRBV30 and TRBJ2-5; 8 nucleotides align to TRBD1. Trimming at V came to 0 bases and at J to 5 bases, leaving 8 bases not matched to a gene. The CDR3 length is 15 residues. The germline CDR1 and CDR2 sequences are GTSNPN and SVGIG (reference sequence). The CDR3 DNA reads TGTGCCTGGAGTGTACACCCAGGGGGCTTGGAGACCCAGTACTTC. Translation gives CAWSVHPGGLETQYF.

At least ten counts were recorded for this clonotype. The J gene is TRBJ2-1, the V gene TRBV24-1; 8 nucleotides align to TRBD1. Trimming removed 0 bases from V and 0 bases from J; junction bases left unmatched: 3. Germline CDR1 is KGHDR and CDR2 is SFDVKD. The CDR3 consists of 17 residues. The CDR3 loop reads CATSDLRTGSSYNEQFF. The CDR3 DNA reads TGTGCCACCAGTGATTTGCGGACAGGGAGCTCCTACAATGAGCAGTTCTTC.

By share of the sample, this clonotype is medium-sized. The CDR3 reads CSAPLGSGGAYNEQFF. DNA for the CDR3: TGCAGTGCTCCCCTGGGTAGCGGGGGGGCCTACAATGAGCAGTTCTTC. The chain carries TRBV20-1 and TRBJ2-1, with 11 bases identical to TRBD2. The CDR3 contains 16 residues. Looked up from germline, CDR1 is DFQATT and CDR2 is SNEGSKA (reference sequence). After removal of 5 bases from V and 2 bases from J, the junction contained 8 bases not matched to a gene.

This clonotype was observed at least ten times. V is TRBV19 and J is TRBJ1-3, with D maybe TRBD1 (5 bases). Germline V gene lookup returns CDR1 LNHDA and CDR2 SQIVND (reference sequence). The V and J ends lost 8 bases and 4 bases respectively, with 12 bases between them. The CDR3 consists of 13 residues. The CDR3 reads CASGQGRGNTIYF. CDR3 DNA sequence: TGTGCCAGTGGGCAGGGAAGGGGAAACACCATATATTTT.

The count of this clonotype is one. The CDR3 ends on some other residue instead of the conserved phenylalanine or tryptophan, so this is likely a read error. The chain employs TRBV19 and TRBJ2-7; D perhaps matches TRBD1 (6 bases). This CDR3 has 14 residues. Germline V gene data show CDR1 as LNHDA and CDR2 as SQIVND (reference sequence). V shed 4 bases and J shed 3 bases, with 13 bases lying between them. The chain's CDR3 is CASSKGGVSYEQYL. CDR3 DNA: TGTGCCAGTAGTAAAGGGGGAGTAAGCTACGAGCAGTACTTA.

By share, this clonotype ranks as medium-sized. The rearrangement joins TRBV30 to TRBJ1-1; D remains ambiguous. Germline-derived CDR1 and CDR2 are GTSNPN and SVGIG (reference sequence). V was trimmed by 4 bases and J by 6 bases, leaving 12 bases between them. CDR3 length equals 12 residues. CDR3 nucleotide sequence: TGTGCCTGGACTTCCGGCCTCTCTGAAGCTTTCTTT. Its translation is CAWTSGLSEAFF.

This clonotype was detected ten times or more. CDR3 nucleotide sequence: TGCAGTGCTAGCGGGGCAGGCTTTGAAGCTTTCTTT. Encoded protein: CSASGAGFEAFF. The genes are TRBV20-1 and TRBJ1-1; possibly TRBD1 for D (5 bases). This CDR3 comprises 12 residues. In germline, CDR1 is DFQATT, CDR2 SNEGSKA (reference sequence). Trimming left V 3 bases short and J 7 bases short, with 12 bases between.

There are many counts of this clonotype. The J gene is TRBJ2-1, the V gene TRBV7-9; no reliable D call. Germline loops: CDR1 SEHNR, CDR2 FQNEAQ (reference sequence). The V gene lost 5 bases and the J gene lost 6 bases, with 8 bases spanning the gap. The CDR3 is 12 amino acids. This CDR3 reads CASSAPFNEQFF. The CDR3 nucleotides read TGTGCCAGCAGCGCCCCTTTCAATGAGCAGTTCTTC.

In its sample, this clonotype is medium-sized. This chain uses TRBV12-3 or TRBV12-4 with TRBJ2-7, with D possibly TRBD1 on 6 matching bases. The germline V and J ends were trimmed by 6 bases and 5 bases, with 14 bases remaining between them. The CDR3 covers 13 residues. The chain's CDR3 is CASSLLDRHEQYF. The CDR3 nucleotides are TGTGCCAGCAGCTTACTCGACAGGCACGAGCAGTACTTC.

This clonotype counts as medium-sized (0.01 to 0.1%). This chain uses TRBV12-3 or TRBV12-4 with TRBJ2-1; D not resolved. The length of the CDR3 is 14 residues. The V and J ends lost 6 bases and 8 bases respectively, with 17 bases between them. The CDR3 DNA sequence: TGTGCCAGCAGCCCCGGGCCCTCAGACTATGAGCAGTTCTTC. Translating it yields CASSPGPSDYEQFF.

This clonotype was seen many times. The chain employs TRBV27 and TRBJ1-5; 8 nucleotides line up with TRBD1. V trimming: 3 bases; J trimming: 7 bases; junction bases outside the gene matches: 5. This CDR3 has 14 residues. CDR1 is MNHEY and CDR2 is SMNVEV in the germline V gene (reference sequence). CDR3 sequence: CASSLSGGRQPQHF. The CDR3 DNA follows: TGTGCCAGCAGTTTGTCAGGGGGCCGACAGCCCCAGCATTTT.

This clonotype showed up many times. CDR3 residues: CASSPPSLGAQYF. CDR3 sequence (DNA): TGTGCCAGCAGCCCTCCCTCCCTGGGGGCCCAGTACTTC. This sequence joins TRBV7-6 and TRBJ2-5; perhaps D is TRBD1 or TRBD2 (5 bases each). The CDR3 covers 13 residues. V lost 5 bases, J lost 9 bases, and 16 bases lay in between. Germline V gene sequence: CDR1 SGHVS, CDR2 FNYEAQ.

Sample share makes this clonotype medium-sized. The chain uses TRBV13 and TRBJ1-6; tentative D call: TRBD1 (5 bases). Germline CDR1 is PRHDT and CDR2 is FYEKMQ (reference sequence). The CDR3 length is 15 residues. Between the trimmed V and J ends, which lost 10 bases and 9 bases, there was a span of 22 bases. The CDR3 loop is CAILSGPTAGSPLHF. Here the CDR3 DNA reads TGTGCCATCCTCTCGGGACCAACTGCGGGTTCACCCCTCCACTTT.

This clonotype has ten or more counts. The rearrangement uses TRBV6-5 and TRBJ1-2, with 9 bases identical to TRBD1. Germline assignment: CDR1 MNHEY and CDR2 SVGAGI. After removal of 7 bases from V and 6 bases from J, the junction contained 9 bases not matched to a gene. The CDR3 consists of 14 residues. The CDR3 loop reads CASTMGQGRNGYTF. The CDR3 nucleotides are TGTGCCAGCACCATGGGACAGGGCCGGAATGGCTACACCTTC.

This clonotype was picked up many times. The V call is TRBV30, the J call TRBJ1-5; no definite D call. Trimming cost V 1 base and J 0 bases, with 10 bases left between them. Germline V gene data show CDR1 as GTSNPN and CDR2 as SVGIG (reference sequence). This CDR3 is built from 15 residues. CDR3 nucleotide sequence: TGTGCCTGGAGTGGGTCCAGAAATAGCAATCAGCCCCAGCATTTT. Residues: CAWSGSRNSNQPQHF.

This clonotype came up many times. The gene calls are TRBV4-2 and TRBJ2-1; the D is unclear. Trimming removed 4 bases at V and 5 bases at J, with 9 bases between. CDR3 length equals 13 residues. Germline CDR1 is LGHNA and CDR2 is YNFKEQ. The CDR3 region has the DNA TGTGCCAGCAGCCCTTTTACGGACAATGAGCAGTTCTTC. The encoded protein is CASSPFTDNEQFF.

This clonotype was observed many times. This chain connects TRBV20-1 to TRBJ1-1, with D uncertain. Germline V CDR1 and CDR2: DFQATT, SNEGSKA (reference sequence). The CDR3 sequence is 18 residues long. The germline V and J ends were trimmed by 3 bases and 0 bases, with 23 bases remaining between them. This CDR3 is CSASLGGSGVLMNTEAFF. DNA for the CDR3: TGCAGTGCTAGCTTAGGAGGCTCCGGGGTCCTAATGAACACTGAAGCTTTCTTT.

This clonotype was counted at least ten times. The rearrangement links TRBV6-6 to TRBJ2-1, with D possibly called TRBD1 or TRBD2 (5 bases each). Per the germline V gene, CDR1 is MNHNY and CDR2 is SVGAGI (reference sequence). The CDR3 loop spans 17 amino acids. The V gene lost 2 bases and the J gene lost 1 base, with 15 bases spanning the gap. In DNA form, the CDR3 reads TGTGCCAGCAGTTACCCCAGGGACGGATCTTCCTACAATGAGCAGTTCTTC. Amino acids: CASSYPRDGSSYNEQFF.

In its sample, this clonotype was seen many times. DNA for the CDR3: TGTGCCAGTCAACATAGACAGGGGAAGGACTACGAGCAGTACTTC. Amino acids: CASQHRQGKDYEQYF. V is TRBV13 and J is TRBJ2-7; 8 nucleotides match TRBD1. CDR1 and CDR2 (germline): PRHDT, FYEKMQ (reference sequence). Trimming at V came to 9 bases and at J to 3 bases, leaving 13 bases not matched to a gene. The CDR3 has 15 residues. Combining the CDR3 with reference TRBV13 and TRBJ2-7 gives the whole variable domain AAGVIQSPRHLIKEKRETATLKCYPIPRHDTVYWYQQGPGQDPQFLISFYEKMQSDKGSIPDRFSAQQFSDYHSELNMSSLELGDSALYFCASQHRQGKDYEQYFGPGTRLTVT.